The entry that follows covers one T cell receptor (beta chain) sequence. The antigen is undetermined. This record belongs to a study of shared clonotypes between healthy human individuals. Study findings and constraints: A few donors showed sharing of roughly 5% of naive CD4 clonotypes. Genetic and exposure-history diversity was limited by the small donor number. The study sampled only blood, and tissue repertoires likely differ.

Positive CCR7 selection of CD45RO-negative cells yielded the naive CD8 cells, and terminally differentiated effector memory CD45RA+ cells were excluded. The CDR3 is 13 residues long. Germline lookup yields CDR1 SNHLY and CDR2 FYNNEI. V dropped 7 bases and J dropped 1 base, with 7 bases sitting between them. TCRdb keeps only in-frame clones here, not all; method: immunoSEQ multiplex PCR. The sample records around 1.9 million clones, over 85% being singletons. The chain links TRBV2 to TRBJ1-4; D not certain. This TCR was sampled from a man younger than 35 in good health. Some clones in this sample may be carry-over from other donors' samples. Input material: naive CD8+ T cells from PBMCs. CDR3 in amino acids: CASTPLTNEKLFF. As DNA, the CDR3 is TGTGCCAGCACTCCCTTAACTAATGAAAAACTGTTTTTT.